These 26 T cell receptor beta chains share one sample of origin, sequenced in a study of blood T cell repertoires in COVID-19. Sequenced by immunoSEQ multiplex PCR; TCRdb stores in-frame clones only, minus some. The data contain 200,000 to 300,000 clones, approximately 86% of them singletons. Sequencing was performed on peripheral blood. All receptors derive from a man aged 35 to 55 who had recovered from COVID-19.

This clone was seen a single time. Relative to the germline gene, one junction end is altered; a read error may explain this. The chain couples TRBV7-2 to TRBJ1-6; D remains unclear. Germline CDR1 is SGHTA and CDR2 is FQGNSA. This CDR3 is 14 amino acids long. CDR3 amino acids: CASTQSTYNSPLHF. Written as DNA, the CDR3 is TGTGCCAGCACACAGTCAACCTACAATTCACCCCTCCACTTT.

The rearrangement joins TRBV5-4 to TRBJ2-7; D is possibly TRBD1 (6 bases). Trimming stripped 0 bases from V and 2 bases from J, with 12 bases between. The CDR3 spans 15 residues. Germline CDR1 and CDR2: SGHNT and YYREEE (reference sequence). The CDR3 protein is CASSLDRASTYEQYF. In nucleotides, the CDR3 is TGTGCCAGCAGCTTGGACAGGGCCTCAACCTACGAGCAGTACTTC.

This clone was seen a single time. V and J are TRBV7-2 and TRBJ1-3, with 7 positions matching TRBD1. Germline trimming cut 6 bases from V and 2 bases from J; bases unmatched to any gene: 7. The CDR3 spans 15 residues. CDR1 is SGHTA, CDR2 FQGNSA, per germline. The CDR3 sequence: CASSSQDRTGNTIYF. The CDR3 bases are TGTGCCAGCAGTTCCCAGGACAGGACTGGAAACACCATATATTTT.

V usage is TRBV29-1 and J usage is TRBJ2-1, with D possibly TRBD1 on 5 matching bases. The germline V gene has CDR1 SQVTM and CDR2 ANQGSEA. The CDR3 spans 13 residues. V shed 4 bases and J shed 7 bases, with 14 bases lying between them. The CDR3 loop reads CSVAQGTLNEQFF. DNA for the CDR3: TGCAGCGTTGCTCAGGGAACATTAAATGAGCAGTTCTTC.

The chain carries TRBV6-2 or TRBV6-3 and TRBJ2-2; 9 nucleotides agree with TRBD2. Per the germline V gene, CDR1 is MNHEY and CDR2 is SVGEGT. With 2 bases clipped from V and 6 bases from J, the junction kept 7 bases outside the gene matches. The CDR3 covers 16 residues. CDR3 sequence: CASSYLAGGPAGELFF. In DNA form, the CDR3 reads TGTGCCAGCAGTTACCTGGCGGGGGGGCCGGCCGGGGAGCTGTTTTTT.

This clone was detected only once. The chain couples TRBV6-1 to TRBJ2-5; TRBD2 might be the D (6 bases). Per the germline V gene, CDR1 is MNHNS and CDR2 is SASEGT. This CDR3 spans 18 amino acids. Trimming left V 1 base short and J 1 base short, with 19 bases between. CDR3 sequence: CASSEVVWGGAVQETQYF. DNA for the CDR3: TGTGCCAGCAGTGAAGTTGTGTGGGGCGGGGCGGTCCAAGAGACCCAGTACTTC.

This chain links TRBV9 with TRBJ2-3, with 8 bases fitting TRBD1. Germline-derived CDR1 and CDR2 are SGDLS and YYNGEE. The CDR3 sequence is 15 residues long. Trimming removed 2 bases from V and 2 bases from J; junction bases left unmatched: 4. The CDR3 reads CASSVRGPYTDTQYF. The CDR3 bases are TGTGCCAGCAGCGTCAGGGGGCCCTACACAGATACGCAGTATTTT.

The rearrangement joins TRBV28 to TRBJ2-4, with 7 nucleotides matching TRBD2. CDR1 MDHEN and CDR2 SYDVKM come from the germline V gene. Losses at the gene ends were 5 bases for V and 4 bases for J; bases not matched to a gene: 11. The CDR3 spans 16 residues. Here the CDR3 reads CASSPPGTTQKNIQYF. Here the CDR3 DNA reads TGTGCCAGCAGTCCCCCCGGGACTACCCAGAAAAACATTCAGTACTTC.

This chain connects TRBV21-1 to TRBJ1-1; TRBD1, as called in the table, went unchecked against the DNA. TRBV21-1 has pseudogene status. CDR3 length: 16 amino acids. CDR3 nucleotides: TGTGCCAGCAGCAAAGGCGGACAGGGCATGAACACTGAAGCTTTCTTT. Translation gives CASSKGGQGMNTEAFF.

In this sample, this clone turned up once. V usage is TRBV5-1 and J usage is TRBJ2-5; TRBD2 aligns across 8 bases. CDR1 SGHRS and CDR2 YFSETQ come from the germline V gene. V shed 0 bases and J 5 bases; nucleotides not matched to a gene: 18. There are 19 residues in the CDR3. CDR3 in DNA: TGCGCCAGCAGCTTGGAGTGGGCGGGGGGCCCTACCCCCCGGGAGACCCAGTACTTC. It translates to CASSLEWAGGPTPRETQYF.

This clone was recorded a few times. The rearrangement uses TRBV5-1 and TRBJ2-3; 7 positions match TRBD2. This CDR3 is built from 16 residues. Germline CDR1 is SGHRS and CDR2 is YFSETQ. Trimming at V came to 3 bases and at J to 4 bases, leaving 11 bases not matched to a gene. The CDR3 region is CASSWRSERGADTQYF. The CDR3 region has the DNA TGCGCCAGCAGCTGGAGGTCAGAACGGGGGGCAGATACGCAGTATTTT.

V and J are TRBV25-1 and TRBJ2-2; no reliable D call. With 6 bases removed from V and 1 base from J, the gap between germline ends came to 6 bases. The CDR3 sequence is 13 residues long. Germline V CDR1 and CDR2: MGHDK, SYGVNS. The CDR3 DNA follows: TGTGCCAGCAGCAGAAGGAACACCGGGGAGCTGTTTTTT. Translating it yields CASSRRNTGELFF.

In the case of this clone: Since the CDR3 does not end with the conserved phenylalanine or tryptophan, this likely comes from a read error. Because the CDR3's place on the DNA is in doubt, the DNA is left out and the CDR3 is given as listed by TCRdb. The J gene is TRBJ1-3, the V gene TRBV6-5. Inclusive of both ends, the CDR3 amounts to 11 amino acids. CDR1 and CDR2 from the germline V gene are MNHEY and SVGAGI. The chain's CDR3 is CASSYSSGLAT.

The CDR3 here is CASSQEVLGALATQYF. The CDR3 DNA reads as TGTGCCAGCAGCCAAGAAGTTCTAGGGGCTCTGGCGACCCAGTACTTC. The rearrangement links TRBV3-1 (or the pseudogene TRBV3-2) to TRBJ2-5, with a tentative D call TRBD1 (5 bases). The CDR3 runs to 16 residues. V lost 0 bases, J lost 7 bases, and 18 bases lay in between. Germline-derived CDR1 and CDR2 are LGHDT and YNNKEL (reference sequence).

A single count supports this clone. The chain has TRBV2 and TRBJ1-5; D gene unclear. The germline CDR1 and CDR2 sequences are SNHLY and FYNNEI. The CDR3 is 14 residues long. Trimming stripped 2 bases from V and 4 bases from J, with 9 bases between. CDR3 in amino acids: CASSENAGNQPQHF. DNA for the CDR3: TGTGCCAGCAGTGAAAATGCCGGGAATCAGCCCCAGCATTTT. Based on the CDR3 plus reference TRBV2 and TRBJ1-5, the full variable domain is EPEVTQTPSHQVTQMGQEVILRCVPISNHLYFYWYRQILGQKVEFLVSFYNNEISEKSEIFDDQFSVERPDGSNFTLKIRSTKLEDSAMYFCASSENAGNQPQHFGDGTRLSIL.

The chain employs TRBV9 and TRBJ1-2, with 9 nucleotides matching TRBD1. This CDR3 spans 14 amino acids. With V trimmed by 3 bases and J by 5 bases, 5 bases remained unmatched. The germline V gene encodes CDR1 SGDLS and CDR2 YYNGEE. The CDR3 reads CASSGTGEGYGYTF. CDR3 nucleotides: TGTGCCAGCAGCGGGACAGGGGAGGGATATGGCTACACCTTC.

The rearrangement links TRBV2 to TRBJ2-7; D is ambiguous. CDR3 size: 15 residues. Germline lookup yields CDR1 SNHLY and CDR2 FYNNEI. Trimming removed 4 bases at V and 0 bases at J, with 13 bases between. The CDR3 region has the DNA TGTGCCAGCAGTGGTCGGCAGGCGACCTCCTACGAGCAGTACTTC. Translation gives CASSGRQATSYEQYF.

This clone was seen a handful of times. The V call is TRBV4-3, the J call TRBJ2-3; a weak D match, TRBD2 (6 bases). Trimming left V 0 bases short and J 2 bases short, with 12 bases between. Germline-derived CDR1 and CDR2 are LGHNA and YSLEER. The CDR3 contains 16 residues. CDR3 in DNA: TGCGCCAGCAGCCAAGATTGGCAGGGACTCACAGATACGCAGTATTTT. Encoded protein: CASSQDWQGLTDTQYF.

In its sample, this clone was seen a few times. The chain recombines TRBV10-3 with TRBJ1-3, with TRBD1 identical over 8 bases. J gave up 2 bases and V 10 bases, and 10 bases lay outside the gene matches. The germline CDR1 and CDR2 sequences are ENHRY and SYGVKD. The CDR3 extends over 15 amino acids. The DNA for the CDR3 is TGTGCCACCTCCGCGGCGACAGGGGCTGGAAACACCATATATTTT. Encoded protein: CATSAATGAGNTIYF.

The chain combines TRBV7-9 with TRBJ2-6; maybe TRBD1 (6 bases). Per the germline V gene, CDR1 is SEHNR and CDR2 is FQNEAQ (reference sequence). The CDR3 is made up of 15 amino acids. Trimming removed 5 bases at V and 5 bases at J, with 13 bases between. The CDR3 sequence: CASSLQGRRANVLTF. The CDR3 bases are TGTGCCAGCAGCCTACAGGGTAGGAGGGCCAACGTCCTGACTTTC.

The chain couples TRBV10-2 to TRBJ2-1; 12 bases align to TRBD2. Germline V gene sequence: CDR1 WSHSY, CDR2 SAAADI. CDR3 length: 17 residues. With 6 bases clipped from V and 9 bases from J, the junction kept 15 bases outside the gene matches. CDR3 sequence (DNA): TGCGCCAGCAGACTTTCTAGCGGGGGGGCCGATAATGCTGAGCAGTTCTTC. Encoded protein: CASRLSSGGADNAEQFF.

This chain links TRBV12-3 or TRBV12-4 with TRBJ1-1, with D possibly matching TRBD1 (6 bases). This CDR3 contains 13 residues. Deletions cut 2 bases from V and 6 bases from J, with 10 bases between. CDR3 residues: CASSLTGRAEAFF. CDR3 DNA: TGTGCCAGCAGTTTAACAGGGAGGGCTGAAGCTTTCTTT.

The chain combines TRBV5-8 with TRBJ1-1; 8 bases map to TRBD1. The junction had 7 bases not matched to a gene; V was cut back by 4 bases and J by 11 bases. The CDR3 totals 12 residues. Germline V lookup: CDR1 SGHTS, CDR2 YDEGEE. The CDR3 spells CASSSGTGVAFF. DNA for the CDR3: TGTGCCAGCAGCAGTGGGACAGGCGTTGCTTTCTTT.

The chain is built from TRBV11-2 and TRBJ2-2, with 8 nucleotides matching TRBD2. Per the germline V gene, CDR1 is SGHAT and CDR2 is FQNNGV. J gave up 6 bases and V 5 bases, and 11 bases lay outside the gene matches. The CDR3 consists of 16 residues. The CDR3 here is CASSPSWGGGPGELFF. CDR3 nucleotides: TGTGCCAGCAGCCCCTCTTGGGGCGGGGGGCCCGGGGAGCTGTTTTTT.

Here the CDR3 DNA reads TGTGCTAGTGGCCCCCCAGGGGCGGGTAACACCGGGGAGCTGTTTTTT. This encodes CASGPPGAGNTGELFF. The chain is built from TRBV12-5 and TRBJ2-2; weak D call: TRBD1 (6 bases). V shed 6 bases and J shed 2 bases, with 16 bases lying between them. CDR1 is LGHNT and CDR2 is FRNRAP in the germline V gene. The CDR3 spans 16 residues. Combining the CDR3 with reference TRBV12-5 and TRBJ2-2 gives the whole variable domain DARVTQTPRHKVTEMGQEVTMRCQPILGHNTVFWYRQTMMQGLELLAYFRNRAPLDDSGMPKDRFSAEMPDATLATLKIQPSEPRDSAVYFCASGPPGAGNTGELFFGEGSRLTVL.

The rearrangement joins TRBV7-9 to TRBJ1-3; 7 nucleotides agree with TRBD1. This CDR3 has 14 residues. Germline V CDR1 and CDR2: SEHNR, FQNEAQ (reference sequence). V lost 5 bases, J lost 1 base, and 2 bases stayed unmatched. Here the CDR3 reads CASSLTGSGNTIYF. The CDR3 region has the DNA TGTGCCAGCAGCCTGACAGGGTCTGGAAACACCATATATTTT.